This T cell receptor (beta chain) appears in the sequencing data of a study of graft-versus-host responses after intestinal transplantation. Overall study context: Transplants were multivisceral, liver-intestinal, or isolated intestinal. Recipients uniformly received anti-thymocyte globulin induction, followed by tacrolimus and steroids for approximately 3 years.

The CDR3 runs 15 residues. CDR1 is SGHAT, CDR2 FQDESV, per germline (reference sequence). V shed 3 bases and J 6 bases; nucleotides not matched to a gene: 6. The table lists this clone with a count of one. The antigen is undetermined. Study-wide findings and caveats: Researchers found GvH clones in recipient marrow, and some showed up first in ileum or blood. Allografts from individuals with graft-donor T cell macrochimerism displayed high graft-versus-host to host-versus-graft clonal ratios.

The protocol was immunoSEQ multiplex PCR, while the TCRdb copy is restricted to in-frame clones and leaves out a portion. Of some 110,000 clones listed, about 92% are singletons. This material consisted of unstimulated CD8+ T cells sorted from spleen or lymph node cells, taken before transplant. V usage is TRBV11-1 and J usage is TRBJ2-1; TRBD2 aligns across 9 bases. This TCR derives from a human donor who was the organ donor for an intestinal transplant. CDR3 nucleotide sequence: TGTGCCAGCAGCTTTGCTAGCGGGGCCTTCAATGAGCAGTTCTTC. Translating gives CASSFASGAFNEQFF.